This T cell receptor beta chain is from a study of blood T cell repertoires in COVID-19. On the study more broadly: PBMCs, B-cell-depleted T cells, or T cells provided the cDNA or gDNA that made up the material.

This clone was seen a few times. This CDR3 is built from 15 residues. J gave up 4 bases and V 7 bases, and 8 bases lay outside the gene matches. Germline loops: CDR1 MDHEN, CDR2 SYDVKM. Seattle's enrolled individuals joined amid active infection and were then monitored longitudinally. Original processing notes: Reference gene primer amplification in the assay estimated nucleated cell counts. TCRdb keeps only in-frame clones here, not all; method: immunoSEQ multiplex PCR. V, J and clone size derive from that table, while D and trimming were established from the DNA sequence. The repertoire includes some 65,000 clones, 70% to 90% of them detected once, and about 15% sits in the top ten.

The sequencing input was peripheral blood. The source of this sequence is a man in his forties with COVID-19, enrolled during active disease. This chain uses TRBV28 with TRBJ1-3; 9 bases fit TRBD1. The CDR3 DNA is TGTGCCAGCACCACGGACAGGGGAAAAGGAAACACCATATATTTT. Protein: CASTTDRGKGNTIYF. The full variable domain, completed using reference TRBV28 and TRBJ1-3, is DVKVTQSSRYLVKRTGEKVFLECVQDMDHENMFWYRQDPGLGLRLIYFSYDVKMKEKGDIPEGYSVSREKKERFSLILESASTNQTSMYLCASTTDRGKGNTIYFGEGSWLTVV.